Sequencing of this T cell receptor beta chain was carried out in a study of blood T cell repertoires in COVID-19. The table came from immunoSEQ multiplex PCR; TCRdb's copy has only in-frame clones and leaves some out. The repertoire consists of about 100,000 clones, with roughly 90% occurring once and the leading ten covering 1.5% to 2%. V gave up 1 base and J gave up 1 base, with 7 bases separating them. The CDR3 loop spans 15 amino acids. Germline CDR1 reads LNHDA; CDR2 reads SQIVND (reference sequence). Sequencing was carried out using peripheral blood. The chain carries TRBV19 and TRBJ2-2; D possibly corresponds to TRBD2 (5 bases). The clonotype was recovered from a man aged 55 to 70 with acute or convalescent COVID-19. The CDR3 sequence: CASSIAGRNTGELFF. Here the CDR3 DNA reads TGTGCCAGTAGTATAGCGGGAAGGAACACCGGGGAGCTGTTTTTT.